A single sample gave rise to the 15 T cell receptor beta chains below, sequenced in a study of OX40 agonist ivuxolimab in advanced cancers. Clones were read by immunoSEQ multiplex PCR, and TCRdb kept only the in-frame ones, dropping some. The data show 55,000 to 75,000 clones, 70% to 90% seen once. The input for sequencing was CD4+ or CD8+ T cells sorted from blood, taken in a trial of the OX40 agonist ivuxolimab. The receptors were sampled from an adult with an advanced solid tumor such as melanoma, head and neck, liver or kidney cancer.

V is TRBV7-2 and J is TRBJ2-7; 7 bases align to TRBD2. CDR1 and CDR2 from the germline V gene are SGHTA and FQGNSA. This CDR3 is 17 amino acids long. Trimming at V came to 4 bases and at J to 2 bases, leaving 14 bases not matched to a gene. The CDR3 loop reads CASSYRKRGSEAYEQYF. CDR3 in DNA: TGTGCCAGCAGCTACCGGAAGCGGGGAAGCGAGGCCTACGAGCAGTACTTC.

The rearrangement joins TRBV30 to TRBJ1-4, with 7 nucleotides matching TRBD1. CDR1 is GTSNPN, CDR2 SVGIG, per germline (reference sequence). This CDR3 is 13 amino acids long. The J segment lost 5 bases and the V segment lost 3 bases, leaving 3 bases of the junction unmatched. CDR3 region: CAWSETGNEKLFF. The CDR3 DNA is TGTGCCTGGAGCGAGACAGGGAATGAAAAACTGTTTTTT.

The genes are TRBV30 and TRBJ2-7; D gene ambiguous. The CDR3 runs 13 residues. The germline V gene encodes CDR1 GTSNPN and CDR2 SVGIG (reference sequence). V was trimmed by 0 bases and J by 1 base, leaving 7 bases between them. CDR3 coding DNA: TGTGCCTGGAGTGTAACTGGTTCCTACGAGCAGTACTTC. Encoded protein: CAWSVTGSYEQYF.

The chain combines TRBV4-2 with TRBJ2-2; the D gene could be TRBD1 or TRBD2 (6 bases each). Germline V lookup: CDR1 LGHNA, CDR2 YNFKEQ. The CDR3 extends over 16 amino acids. Between the trimmed V and J ends, which lost 3 bases and 6 bases, there was a span of 17 bases. The CDR3, as DNA: TGTGCCAGCAGCCAGTCCCCACTAGGGGGGTCCGGGGAGCTGTTTTTT. This encodes CASSQSPLGGSGELFF.

The J gene is TRBJ1-4, the V gene TRBV25-1; 9 nucleotides line up with TRBD1. Germline lookup yields CDR1 MGHDK and CDR2 SYGVNS. CDR3 length: 15 residues. The ends lost 4 bases at V and 10 bases at J; junction bases unmatched: 10. The CDR3 DNA reads as TGTGCCAGCAGTGCTCGAGGGACAGGGCTGGGAAAACTGTTTTTT. Translation: CASSARGTGLGKLFF.

About this clone itself: The sample holds other DNA sequences that translate to the same CDR3. V is TRBV2 and J is TRBJ2-7; 12 positions agree with TRBD2. The CDR3 spans 14 residues. V lost 4 bases, J lost 7 bases, and 5 bases stayed unmatched. Germline V gives CDR1 SNHLY, CDR2 FYNNEI. CDR3 region: CASSVLAGGREQYF. The CDR3 nucleotides are TGTGCCAGCAGTGTACTAGCGGGAGGAAGGGAGCAGTACTTC.

The chain uses TRBV21-1 and TRBJ2-5; TRBD2 is the table's D call, not checked against the DNA. TRBV21-1 is a pseudogene segment. This CDR3 has 16 residues. CDR3 residues: CASSKAETPSPETQYF. CDR3 DNA sequence: TGTGCCAGCAGCAAAGCGGAGACCCCCTCTCCGGAGACCCAGTACTTC.

The rearrangement uses TRBV29-1 and TRBJ2-7; D is possibly TRBD1 (6 bases). Deletions cut 4 bases from V and 5 bases from J, with 12 bases between. The V gene's germline CDR1 is SQVTM and CDR2 ANQGSEA. The CDR3 has 12 amino acids. CDR3 loop: CSVAVRDNEQYF. The CDR3, as DNA: TGCAGCGTTGCTGTCAGGGACAACGAGCAGTACTTC.

This sequence joins TRBV5-1 and TRBJ2-2; 10 nucleotides line up with TRBD2. The CDR3 is 15 amino acids. Trimming took 4 bases from V and 6 from J; bases not matched to a gene: 6. In germline, CDR1 is SGHRS, CDR2 YFSETQ. Here the CDR3 DNA reads TGCGCCAGCAGCCTCGGACTAGCGGAGGCCGGGGAGCTGTTTTTT. This gives the protein CASSLGLAEAGELFF.

This chain connects TRBV4-2 to TRBJ1-1; D ambiguous. The CDR3 runs 16 residues. Germline V CDR1 and CDR2: LGHNA, YNFKEQ. Between the trimmed V and J ends, which lost 0 bases and 4 bases, there was a span of 15 bases. The CDR3, as DNA: TGTGCCAGCAGCCAAGATGGGCGTTGGGGTGGCACTGAAGCTTTCTTT. Residues: CASSQDGRWGGTEAFF.

The DNA for the CDR3 is TGTGCCAGCACCGTGGGCAGGGGGCAAGAGACCCAGTACTTC. This sequence encodes CASTVGRGQETQYF. The J gene is TRBJ2-5, the V gene TRBV6-1; TRBD1 matches at 7 bases. Germline lookup yields CDR1 MNHNS and CDR2 SASEGT. The junction had 7 bases not matched to a gene; V was cut back by 7 bases and J by 2 bases. The CDR3 is 14 residues long.

The chain links TRBV20-1 to TRBJ2-1, with D maybe TRBD2 (6 bases). CDR1 is DFQATT, CDR2 SNEGSKA, per germline (reference sequence). V dropped 6 bases and J dropped 9 bases, with 12 bases sitting between them. The CDR3 has 11 amino acids. The CDR3 region is CSAARRAEQFF. DNA of the CDR3: TGCAGTGCCGCTCGGAGGGCTGAGCAGTTCTTC.

The rearrangement joins TRBV28 to TRBJ1-4, with a weak D call TRBD1 (5 bases). The germline gives CDR1 MDHEN, CDR2 SYDVKM. The CDR3 loop spans 15 amino acids. Trimming shortened V by 4 bases and J by 5 bases, and 14 bases separated the two germline ends. CDR3 sequence reads: CASSSLRDVNEKLFF. CDR3 DNA sequence: TGTGCCAGCAGTTCCCTCCGGGACGTAAATGAAAAACTGTTTTTT.

The V and J genes are TRBV7-2 and TRBJ2-3, with 7 bases that match TRBD2. Per germline, CDR1 SGHTA and CDR2 FQGNSA. After removal of 5 bases from V and 2 bases from J, the junction contained 4 bases not matched to a gene. This CDR3 is 14 amino acids long. The CDR3 DNA reads TGTGCCAGCAGCCCGAGCGGGGTCACAGATACGCAGTATTTT. As protein: CASSPSGVTDTQYF. Together with reference TRBV7-2 and TRBJ2-3, the CDR3 gives the full variable domain: GAGVSQSPSNKVTEKGKDVELRCDPISGHTALYWYRQSLGQGLEFLIYFQGNSAPDKSGLPSDRFSAERTGGSVSTLTIQRTQQEDSAVYLCASSPSGVTDTQYFGPGTRLTVL.

This chain uses TRBV18 with TRBJ1-1, with TRBD1 as a possible D gene (5 bases). The CDR3 length is 15 residues. The V gene lost 6 bases and the J gene lost 6 bases, with 20 bases spanning the gap. Per the germline V gene, CDR1 is KGHSH and CDR2 is LQKENI. The CDR3 region is CASSRNGASWPEAFF. In DNA form, the CDR3 reads TGTGCCAGCTCCCGAAACGGGGCTTCTTGGCCTGAAGCTTTCTTT.